These T cell receptor beta chains were read from a single sample in a study of beta chain features in type 1 diabetes. Measured with immunoSEQ multiplex PCR; TCRdb has only the in-frame clones, and not every one. This table holds tens of thousands of clones, 25% to 35% found once. The sequenced material came from stem cell memory CD4+ T cells from blood. Receptors were obtained from a woman aged 18-30 years in good health. The CDR3 runs from the conserved cysteine through the conserved F or W. The D gene is left open where the match is weak. Some rows have no size entry. The others give once, few or many, or a class for an expanded clone.

length	J	V	size	D	DNA	CDR3
15	TRBJ1-6	TRBV4-2	once	.	TGTGCCAGCAAGGCGGGAAGCTCCTATAATTCACCCCTCCATTTT	CASKAGSSYNSPLHF
15	TRBJ1-3	TRBV18	few	.	TGTGCCAGCTCACCCGCAGCGAGCTCTGGAAACACCATATATTTT	CASSPAASSGNTIYF
21	TRBJ2-1	TRBV15	.	TRBD2	TGTGCCACCAGCAGAGAGGGCCTTTATTATAGCGGGGTGTCACGGGACAATGAGCAGTTCTTC	CATSREGLYYSGVSRDNEQFF
14	TRBJ2-5	TRBV7-2	.	TRBD1	TGTGCCACCGAGAAAGGACAGGCACAAGAGACCCAGTACTTC	CATEKGQAQETQYF
15	TRBJ2-5	TRBV9	few	.	TGTGCCAGCAGCGTGGAGGGGCTAGAGGTAGAGACCCAGTACTTC	CASSVEGLEVETQYF
16	TRBJ2-1	TRBV5-1	.	TRBD2	TGCGCCAGCAGCCCGACCGGGACTAGGTCCTACAATGAGCAGTTCTTC	CASSPTGTRSYNEQFF
13	TRBJ2-7	TRBV4-3	.	TRBD1	TGCGCCAGCAGCCAAGAAAGGGGGCGGGAGCAGTACTTC	CASSQERGREQYF
12	TRBJ1-2	TRBV6-5	.	.	TGTGCCAGCGGTGCGGGGACCTATGGCTACACCTTC	CASGAGTYGYTF
15	TRBJ2-7	TRBV5-4	.	TRBD2	TGTGCCAGCAGCCTCCAAACTAGCGCCGGCTACGAGCAGTACTTC	CASSLQTSAGYEQYF
13	TRBJ2-1	TRBV7-2	many	.	TGTGCCAGCAGCTTACTGCAGGGCAATGAGCAGTTCTTC	CASSLLQGNEQFF
15	TRBJ2-2	TRBV6-5	.	.	TGTGCCAGCAGGAGGACAGACACAAATACCGGGGAGCTGTTTTTT	CASRRTDTNTGELFF
13	TRBJ2-7	TRBV6-5	.	.	TGTGCCAGCAGTGCCCTCCAGTCCTACGAGCAGTACTTC	CASSALQSYEQYF
13	TRBJ2-7	TRBV10-2	.	TRBD2	TGCGCCAGCAGGCTAGCGGGAGGCCCGGAGCAGTACTTC	CASRLAGGPEQYF
13	TRBJ2-5	TRBV25-1	.	.	TGTGCCAGCAGGGCGGCAGCGCGAGAGACCCAGTACTTC	CASRAAARETQYF
16	TRBJ2-3	TRBV5-1	.	TRBD2	TGCGCCAGCAGCTCCCCTCTAGCGGGGGGACCGGATACGCAGTATTTT	CASSSPLAGGPDTQYF
13	TRBJ1-6	TRBV28	.	TRBD1	TGTGCCAGCAGCCGACAGGGGAATTCACCCCTCCACTTT	CASSRQGNSPLHF
12	TRBJ1-1	TRBV10-3	few	.	TGTGCCATCAGTGATGGGGCCGCTGAAGCTTTCTTT	CAISDGAAEAFF
17	TRBJ1-1	TRBV9	.	TRBD1	TGTGCCAGCAGCGGCGGGAAGGGGACAGGGGAAAACACTGAAGCTTTCTTT	CASSGGKGTGENTEAFF
12	TRBJ2-3	TRBV7-2	.	.	TGTGCCAGCAGCTCCCAGGGGGATACGCAGTATTTT	CASSSQGDTQYF
14	TRBJ2-7	TRBV6-5	.	TRBD1	TGTGCCAGCAGTGCGGACAGGGCGGTTAGGGAGCAGTACTTC	CASSADRAVREQYF
14	TRBJ1-2	TRBV7-9	few	.	TGTGCCAGCAGCTTAGCTGGCCAGGGGACGCGCTACACCTTC	CASSLAGQGTRYTF
17	TRBJ2-7	TRBV7-9	.	TRBD2	TGTGCCAGCAGCTTAGCAGGGAGGCTAGCGGGGAGGGACGAGCAGTACTTC	CASSLAGRLAGRDEQYF
13	TRBJ2-7	TRBV5-6	.	.	TGTGCCAGCAGCTTGGCAGGGGTCCAAGGGAAGTACTTC	CASSLAGVQGKYF
12	TRBJ1-2	TRBV5-6	.	.	TGTGCCAGCAGCTTGGACAGGTATGGCTACACCTTC	CASSLDRYGYTF
11	TRBJ1-2	TRBV11-2	.	.	TGTGCCAGCAGCTTAGACGATGGCTACACCTTC	CASSLDDGYTF
14	TRBJ2-1	TRBV5-6	.	.	TGTGCCAGCAATAAGTTCAGATCCTACAATGAGCAGTTCTTC	CASNKFRSYNEQFF
13	TRBJ2-2	TRBV30	few	TRBD1	TGTGCCTGGACGGGACAGGGTGCCGGGGAGCTGTTTTTT	CAWTGQGAGELFF
11	TRBJ2-3	TRBV6-6	.	.	TGTGCCAGCTCCCTCAGGGATACGCAGTATTTT	CASSLRDTQYF
13	TRBJ2-7	TRBV7-9	.	TRBD2	TGTGCCTTAAGCACCGCGGGAGGGGACGAGCAGTACTTC	CALSTAGGDEQYF
15	TRBJ2-2	TRBV5-6	few	.	TGTGCCGCGGCCGACCTGAAACGAGGAACCGGGGAGCTGTTTTTT	CAAADLKRGTGELFF
14	TRBJ2-7	TRBV10-3	.	.	TGTGCCATCAGGCCGGGACAAACAATCAACGAGCAGTACTTC	CAIRPGQTINEQYF
14	TRBJ1-6	TRBV6-5	.	.	TGTGCCAGCAGTTACCGTTCAGACACTTGGACCCTCCACTTT	CASSYRSDTWTLHF
14	TRBJ1-4	TRBV7-9	few	.	TGTGCCACCGCCGGGCGAGGGTTGTGGGAAAAACTGTTTTTT	CATAGRGLWEKLFF
16	TRBJ2-6	TRBV5-1	.	.	TGCGCCAGCAGCTTGGGGCCATTGACTGGGGCCAACGTCCTGACTTTC	CASSLGPLTGANVLTF
16	TRBJ2-5	TRBV18	.	TRBD1	TGTGCCAGCTCACCACCCACCGGGACAGCACAAGAGACCCAGTACTTC	CASSPPTGTAQETQYF
12	TRBJ2-1	TRBV19	.	.	TGTGCCAGTAGGACTCAGGGGTATGAGCAGTTCTTC	CASRTQGYEQFF
14	TRBJ2-7	TRBV5-1	.	.	TGCGCCAGCAGCTTGGGCACAGTTACCTACGAGCAGTACTTC	CASSLGTVTYEQYF
14	TRBJ2-7	TRBV5-1	.	.	TGCGCCAGCAGCTTGGCTGGGAGCTCCTACGAGCAGTACTTC	CASSLAGSSYEQYF
15	TRBJ2-3	TRBV6-5	once	.	TGTGCCAGCAGCCCCCGGACGGCGGGGACAGATACGCAGTATTTT	CASSPRTAGTDTQYF
15	TRBJ2-2	TRBV7-3	few	TRBD1	TGTGCCAGCAGCGCTCGGACAGGGGGGTCCGGGGAGCTGTTTTTT	CASSARTGGSGELFF
13	TRBJ1-3	TRBV25-1	few	.	TGTGCCAGCAGTGAACCAGGGGGAAACACCATATATTTT	CASSEPGGNTIYF
16	TRBJ2-7	TRBV5-4	.	TRBD1	TGTGCCAGCAGCCCCCAGGGGGGACAGGGGCCCTACGAGCAGTACTTC	CASSPQGGQGPYEQYF
16	TRBJ1-4	TRBV19	.	.	TGTGCCAGTACCGCATCCGGACGGGGGAAGAATGAAAAACTGTTTTTT	CASTASGRGKNEKLFF
16	TRBJ2-6	TRBV5-6	.	TRBD2	TGTGCCAGCAGCTTCGGGGGGAGCTCTGGGGCCAACGTCCTGACTTTC	CASSFGGSSGANVLTF
13	TRBJ1-2	TRBV6-5	.	TRBD1	TGTGCCAGCAGTTACGGACAGGCCTATGGCTACACCTTC	CASSYGQAYGYTF
14	TRBJ2-5	TRBV18	.	.	TGTGCCAGCTCACAGCCGGGACAACAAGAGACCCAGTACTTC	CASSQPGQQETQYF
12	TRBJ1-2	TRBV5-6	.	.	TGTGCCAGCACCAAGGACAGCTATGGCTACACCTTC	CASTKDSYGYTF
14	TRBJ2-7	TRBV7-2	.	.	TGTGCCAGCAGGCCGGGACTGACTTCCTACGAGCAGTACTTC	CASRPGLTSYEQYF
15	TRBJ1-1	TRBV27	.	.	TGTGCCAGCAGTTCACTGGGCCGACCGAACACTGAAGCTTTCTTT	CASSSLGRPNTEAFF
14	TRBJ2-3	TRBV5-1	once	.	TGCGCCAGCCGTGTGACTAGGTATGCAGATACGCAGTATTTT	CASRVTRYADTQYF
15	TRBJ2-5	TRBV10-3	few	.	TGTGCCATCAGTGAGTCGACGAGGGGGAAAGAGACCCAGTACTTC	CAISESTRGKETQYF
19	TRBJ2-7	TRBV4-3	.	TRBD2	TGCGCCAGCAGCCAAGAGACCGGGACTAGCGGGGATCACCCCTACGAGCAGTACTTC	CASSQETGTSGDHPYEQYF
15	TRBJ2-3	TRBV7-9	few	TRBD2	TGTGCCAGCAGCCTTCGACTAGCGACCACAGATACGCAGTATTTT	CASSLRLATTDTQYF
13	TRBJ2-3	TRBV5-1	once	TRBD1	TGCGCCAGCAGCTTGGACAGGGGAGATACGCAGTATTTT	CASSLDRGDTQYF
11	TRBJ2-3	TRBV7-2	.	.	TGTGCCAGCAGCCACTGGGATACGCAGTATTTT	CASSHWDTQYF
14	TRBJ2-5	TRBV5-1	few	.	TGCGCCAGCAGCTTTGACAGCTTGGCAGAGACCCAGTACTTC	CASSFDSLAETQYF
14	TRBJ1-5	TRBV30	few	.	TGTGCCTGGAGTGGCGGGGTAAGCAATCAGCCCCAGCATTTT	CAWSGGVSNQPQHF
17	TRBJ2-1	TRBV5-1	few	TRBD2	TGCGCCAGCAGCTTCGGGACTAGCGTTAGAGCCTACAATGAGCAGTTCTTC	CASSFGTSVRAYNEQFF
14	TRBJ1-1	TRBV2	.	TRBD1	TGTGCCAGCGGGCTAGGGGGCGCGAACACTGAAGCTTTCTTT	CASGLGGANTEAFF